The clone carrying this TCR beta chain was counted ten times or more. Antigen: not known. This sample is part of a study of T cells after yellow fever vaccination. TCRdb processed the 5' RACE reads anew with MiXCR; each CDR3 protein has one entry. The sample holds a few hundred thousand distinct CDR3 sequences, 3% to 4.5% seen once. The length of the CDR3 is 15 residues. Trimming pared 3 bases from V and 2 bases from J, leaving 14 bases between. CDR1 is SGDLS and CDR2 is YYNGEE in the germline V gene. Whole-study results and caveats: The CD4 and CD8 compartments had a small share of their clonotypes in common.

Sequenced here: PBMCs, sampled 5 days after the yellow fever booster vaccination. This chain uses TRBV9 with TRBJ1-2; D is possibly TRBD1 (5 bases). This sequence originates from a man between 18 and 35 years old who received the YFV17D yellow fever vaccine. The CDR3 sequence: CASSAGLLRNYGYTF. The CDR3 coding sequence is TGTGCCAGCAGCGCGGGACTGTTAAGGAACTATGGCTACACCTTC. Based on the CDR3 plus reference TRBV9 and TRBJ1-2, the full variable domain is DSGVTQTPKHLITATGQRVTLRCSPRSGDLSVYWYQQSLDQGLQFLIQYYNGEERAKGNILERFSAQQFPDLHSELNLSSLELGDSALYFCASSAGLLRNYGYTFGSGTRLTVV.